This T cell receptor (beta chain) was profiled in a study of shared clonotypes between healthy human individuals. Study-wide findings and caveats: Clonotype sharing among donors, it was expected, would be affected by sequencing depth.

CDR3 length equals 15 residues. The V segment lost 3 bases and the J segment 5 bases; nucleotides outside the gene matches: 10. Germline CDR1 SGDLS, CDR2 YYNGEE. This clone was seen a single time. As yet, its antigen is unknown. Terminally differentiated effector memory CD45RA+ cells were left out of the naive CD8 fraction, which was CD45RO-negative and positively selected for CCR7. Donors comprised healthy HIV-negative adults lacking recent acute infections or vaccinations. Authors' methods: In the immunoSEQ data, sequences were junction-only and lacked quality scores, so filtering differed. Data came from immunoSEQ multiplex PCR; TCRdb stores just in-frame clones and leaves some out. Clone size and V and J calls were adopted from that table, with D and trimming inferred from the DNA. The sample yields about 2.2 million clones, around 95% seen once.

The chain joins TRBV9 to TRBJ2-7, with 8 bases lining up with TRBD1. The sample was naive CD8+ T cells from PBMCs. The source is a man between 18 and 29 years old in good health. Some clones in this sample may be carry-over from other donors' samples. The CDR3 coding sequence is TGTGCCAGCAGCGGCAAACCGGGACAGGCCCACGAGCAGTACTTC. As protein: CASSGKPGQAHEQYF.